This entry is about one TCR beta chain. The target of this receptor is not known. There are no base qualities to consult, and no much larger clone falls within one base. The CDR1 and CDR2 encoded by the germline V gene (reference sequence) are LNHDA and SQIVND. Trimming accounts for 4 bases at V and 4 bases at J, while the number of junction bases matched to no gene is 4. From cysteine to phenylalanine, the CDR3 is 14 amino acids long. Only the CDR3 DNA stays, 42 bases, in frame from base 1. The sample originates from a study of cytomegalovirus exposure and HLA in healthy donors listed by TCRdb under 2017. Regarding the study in general: An earlier analysis of roughly 630 of the donors reported approximately 290 Gb of sequence data and roughly 100 million unique TCR beta sequences from about 179 million T cells. Donor age, sex, ethnicity and CMV serostatus were collected together with the repertoire data. The study aimed to test whether signatures of past pathogen exposure could be identified by cataloging public T cell receptors. In a later analysis, previously published TCR beta repertoires from 500 to 750 donors were re-analyzed and high-resolution HLA genotyping was added so that TCR occurrence patterns could be studied. Roughly five DR-DQ haplotypes were handled as single units for association and clustering, since linkage in the cohort was strong. On average, roughly 250,000 unique TCR beta nucleotide sequences were sequenced per donor among some 430 genotyped donors of the cohort, with around 19% of those sequences being non-productive. In addition to the first cohort of 650 to 750 subjects, a separate validation cohort of under 150 different subjects was used. High-throughput TCR immunosequencing, statistical association of individual TCRs with disease status, and machine learning were combined to predict cytomegalovirus infection status. The T cell repertoires of under 700 subjects were profiled by immunosequencing and related to cytomegalovirus serostatus. An early release covering about 600 HLA-typed donors comprised 300 to 350 gigabases of sequencing data and tens of millions of unique TCR sequences. Of the 350 to 400 genotyped donors, 81% fell in the genetic ancestry cluster associated with self-reported Caucasian donors. Both class I and class II loci were covered by HLA typing, at four-digit resolution. Genome-wide SNP genotypes for about 60% of the roughly 700 donors were used in a later genetic analysis, which treated that subset as a discovery cohort. All discovery cohort repertoires had been generated on a single sequencing platform. An earlier analysis of fewer than 750 of the donors used high-throughput TCR beta sequencing to judge whether each TCR beta V gene segment behaved as functional or pseudogenic. The number of donors typed differed by locus, with about 620-630 for A, B, C, DRB1 and DQB1, roughly 520 for DQA1, 600 to 610 for DPA1, and approximately 470 for DPB1. Rather than drawing on any new phenotypic data, the later analysis identified candidate immune exposures from TCR beta sequences and the way those sequences occurred across donors. General findings and caveats noted by the study authors: For the cohort, immune exposure information was limited to CMV serostatus. In a later analysis, most CMV-associated TCR beta chains were found to appear HLA-restricted, with HLA associations seemingly driven largely by CMV exposure. The classifier was reported to diagnose cytomegalovirus status with high specificity and sensitivity in both the original cohort and the validation cohort. A later analysis found that TCR association rates varied across HLA loci, with DRB1 alleles showing the most associated TCRs and HLA-C alleles the fewest. Across donors, most TCR sequences were observed very rarely, whereas some public TCRs were present in many individuals. A further reported finding was that TCR beta sequences accurately predicted the HLA-A and HLA-B alleles for most subjects in the first cohort. About 15 rarely observed V segments, including chromosome 9 orphons, were excluded from the earlier analysis of approximately 500 of the donors because counts were too low. Correlated functional status among segregating V segments might be attributable to linkage disequilibrium, but an unknown experimental factor could not be ruled out. In a later analysis, around 15,000 TCR beta sequences were associated with specific HLA alleles at a false discovery rate of 0.05. According to the authors, the approach could potentially be generalized to other disease states and immunological phenotypes. According to a later genetic analysis, donors in an Asian-associated ancestry cluster had fewer N-insertions in productive TCRs than the approximately 630-donor mean. A few of the identified cytomegalovirus-associated TCR beta chains were confirmed in vitro to be specific for cytomegalovirus antigens. The sequencing pipeline was judged likely to have produced a cluster of highly shared sequence variants as a technical artifact. Only TCR beta chains were sequenced in this cohort, and the absence of alpha or paired-chain data limited detectable features. Strong co-occurrence of HLA alleles, especially DR and DQ, made assigning TCR associations to individual alleles difficult. Roughly uniform sequencing depth across donors was assumed in presence/absence analyses, although this assumption may not hold. Because HLA typing was missing for some donors at each locus, association tests included only the typed subset. In a later analysis, HLA-associated TCR beta chains showed more clonal expansion and lower generation probabilities than non-associated chains that were equally common. In an earlier analysis of over 550 of the donors, most TCR beta V segments were observed in productive rearrangements about 90% or about 30% of the time, broadly matching IMGT annotations. The 87-base-pair reads could not distinguish some IMGT-functional V segments, including TRBV6-2 and TRBV6-3, so those segments were excluded. In the study, 150 to 200 TCR beta chains were listed as associated with cytomegalovirus. In a later analysis, several top co-occurrence clusters were reported to appear linked to parvovirus B19, influenza, CMV and Epstein-Barr virus. A later genetic analysis associated a missense DCLRE1C variant with V-gene and J-gene trimming of TCR beta chains, and an independent cohort replicated the association.

The library relied on the immunoSEQ multiplex PCR assay. A mixture of 60 forward primers for TCR Vbeta segments and 13 reverse primers for TCR Jbeta segments was used in the multiplex PCR. The CDR3 region of rearranged TCR beta genes was amplified from genomic DNA by a multiplex PCR assay. The amplified TCR beta libraries were sequenced on the Illumina HiSeq System as 87-base-pair reads. Concerning the study's data processing: Across the roughly 700 repertoires, a later analysis counted about 81 million unique TCR beta chains, 9 million to 14 million of which were shared by at least two donors. Raw reads were error-corrected and collapsed into unique sequences by a nearest-neighbor algorithm in which closely related sequences were merged to remove PCR and sequencing errors. V, D and J gene segments were assigned by aligning CDR3 sequences to IMGT reference sequences. Each retained sequence needed at least a six-nucleotide match to both a V gene segment and a J gene segment. A rearrangement was called productive if the CDR3 had no stop codons and remained in frame with V and J, and every other rearrangement was called non-productive. Following IMGT convention, CDR3 was defined as the stretch from the second conserved V-encoded cysteine up to the conserved J-encoded phenylalanine. In an earlier analysis of around 600 of the donors, sequences lacking an unambiguous match to a single V gene segment were excluded. In an earlier analysis of around 590 of the donors, a V segment was called functional when productive rearrangements were above 56.7%, and segregating when the standard deviation between donors exceeded 5%. A statistical classification framework was built for diagnosing cytomegalovirus status from the catalog of TCR beta chain sequences. In a later analysis, V and J genes were assigned by comparing TCR nucleotide sequences against IMGT/GENE-DB human TR gene sequences. A later analysis assigned CDR3 sequences and most-parsimonious VDJ recombination scenarios with the TCRdist pipeline. A later analysis defined each TCR beta chain by its CDR3 amino acid sequence plus V-gene family, and excluded reads lacking a unique V-gene family. As a way to deal with suspected cross-contamination and a sequencing artifact, a later analysis dropped approximately 570 nucleotide sequences that were highly shared and had low generation probability. For each public chain, a later analysis derived a clonal expansion index from normalized ranks of inferred template counts within each repertoire. Generation probabilities in a later analysis came from a VDJ recombination model fitted to out-of-frame rearrangements, and those results were checked against IGoR. In a later analysis, hypergeometric tests were used to score TCR-TCR, TCR-HLA and TCR-CMV co-occurrence, with a repertoire-size bias correction applied to TCR pairs. A later analysis estimated false discovery rates by permuting HLA or CMV assignments 20 times. In a later analysis, co-occurring TCRs were grouped using DBSCAN, and TCRdist sequence similarity was added for clustering within HLA-allele-positive subsets. Co-occurrence clustering excluded repertoires with fewer than 30,000 or more than 120,000 public chains, plus five with anomalous nucleotide sharing. TCRdb carries this immuneACCESS record with in-frame sequences only. Its versions omit some clonotypes, under half of them owing to an unresolved V gene in the studies checked, with the rest unexplained. V, J and clone size were drawn from that table, and D and trimming were deduced from the DNA. The sample includes 70,000 to 85,000 clones, with over 55% observed a single time. The ten largest clonotypes hold approximately 5.7% of the sample.

The cohort comprised approximately 700 healthy bone marrow donors. At the time of sampling, all cohort members were nominally healthy, though unrecorded immune exposures were likely present. The donor tested CMV seropositive and was one of the 289 seropositive cohort members. A peripheral blood sample was collected from each donor, and TCR beta sequencing was performed on peripheral blood mononuclear cells. The Qiagen DNeasy Blood Extraction Kit was used to extract genomic DNA from the blood cell samples. Specimen: PBMCs. Recombination joined TRBV19 with TRBJ2-5; 9 bases in the junction line up with TRBD2. This sequence was found in a young man in good health and CMV-seropositive. The CDR3 loop reads CASSTRGGAETQYF. The DNA reads as follows: TGTGCCAGTAGTACTCGCGGGGGGGCAGAGACCCAGTACTTC.